This T cell receptor (beta chain) was sequenced in a study of T cells in Graves' hyperthyroidism and ophthalmopathy. Amplified TCR beta CDR3 regions derived from RNA transcripts. HTBI primers drove first-round RT-PCR of the TCR CDR3. One entry per CDR3 protein results from TCRdb running MiXCR on the multiplex PCR reads. The sample carries 500,000 to 700,000 distinct CDR3 sequences, about a sixth recorded once. Germline assignment: CDR1 SGHTA and CDR2 FQGNSA. This CDR3 comprises 14 residues. V gave up 1 base and J gave up 2 bases, with 9 bases separating them. This clonotype was found a few times. Its antigen remains unknown. Patients counted as stable if ophthalmopathy did not develop within 18 months. Reasons for excluding patients were uncontrolled infection, other autoimmune disease, pregnancy or lactation. Clinical symptoms, serum thyroxine, TRAb, thyroid ultrasound and orbital computed tomography established diagnosis.

Notes on the study in general: The authors' 13 V-J model separated ophthalmopathy from stable hyperthyroidism.

The receptor comes from a woman aged 18-35 years with Graves' hyperthyroidism. The rearrangement uses TRBV7-2 and TRBJ2-7; tentatively, D is TRBD2 (6 bases). Sequencing was done on a sample of blood. CDR3 protein: CASSLEERAYEQYF. As DNA, the CDR3 is TGTGCCAGCAGCTTAGAGGAGCGGGCCTACGAGCAGTACTTC.